The TCR beta chain under discussion was sequenced for a study of blood T cell repertoires in COVID-19. The overall study: Acute-phase and convalescent COVID-19 samples originated in the United States, Italy and Spain.

Original methodology: Amplifying reference gene primers gave estimates of nucleated cell counts. The method was immunoSEQ multiplex PCR; TCRdb's version includes in-frame clones alone and lacks a portion of them. Clonal size and the V and J genes are those of that table, whereas D and trimming came from the DNA. The sample gives 250,000 to 300,000 clones, around 85% of which show up once; more than 9.5% is in the top ten. The CDR3 contains 14 residues. Germline V lookup: CDR1 SGHKS, CDR2 YYEKEE (reference sequence). V lost 7 bases and J lost 5, with 16 bases in between. Material for sequencing was peripheral blood. The sequence came from a woman in her 70s with acute or convalescent COVID-19. The chain joins TRBV5-5 to TRBJ2-1; D is uncertain. CDR3 sequence: CASRPEVRHNEQFF. For the CDR3, the DNA is TGTGCCAGCCGCCCTGAGGTACGACACAATGAGCAGTTCTTC.